What follows are 11 T cell receptor beta chains derived from one specimen sequenced in a study of cytomegalovirus exposure and HLA in healthy donors. Assay: immunoSEQ multiplex PCR; the TCRdb copy retains only in-frame clones and omits some. The sample records tens of thousands of clones, approximately 90% being singletons. The sequencing input was PBMCs. The source is a woman between 18 and 30 years old in good health and CMV-seropositive.

The chain joins TRBV6-6 to TRBJ2-1; TRBD2 is a possible D gene (6 bases). CDR1 is MNHNY, CDR2 SVGAGI, per germline (reference sequence). This CDR3 is built from 15 residues. The V end was cut by 8 bases, the J end by 1 base, with 15 bases between. The CDR3 spells CASELEGSSYNEQFF. For the CDR3, the DNA is TGTGCCAGCGAACTGGAGGGTTCGTCCTACAATGAGCAGTTCTTC.

This clone was observed once. V usage is TRBV7-2 and J usage is TRBJ2-1; 8 bases are a match to TRBD2. Looked up from germline, CDR1 is SGHTA and CDR2 is FQGNSA. J gave up 1 base and V 1 base, and 6 bases lay outside the gene matches. The CDR3 spans 17 residues. The CDR3 DNA is TGTGCCAGCAGCTTAGGCCCAGCGGGGGTGTCCTACAATGAGCAGTTCTTC. Amino acid sequence: CASSLGPAGVSYNEQFF. The entire variable domain, with the rest obtained from reference TRBV7-2 and TRBJ2-1, is as follows: GAGVSQSPSNKVTEKGKDVELRCDPISGHTALYWYRQSLGQGLEFLIYFQGNSAPDKSGLPSDRFSAERTGGSVSTLTIQRTQQEDSAVYLCASSLGPAGVSYNEQFFGPGTRLTVL.

The CDR3 nucleotides are TGTGCCAGCAGTCCCCCGTTAGACAGGCAAACTGAAGCTTTCTTT. Protein sequence: CASSPPLDRQTEAFF. The V and J genes are TRBV28 and TRBJ1-1, with D tentatively TRBD1 (6 bases). Trimming shortened V by 5 bases and J by 5 bases, and 18 bases separated the two germline ends. The CDR3 extends over 15 amino acids. Germline V gene sequence: CDR1 MDHEN, CDR2 SYDVKM. The complete variable domain, with remaining parts taken from reference TRBV28 and TRBJ1-1, reads DVKVTQSSRYLVKRTGEKVFLECVQDMDHENMFWYRQDPGLGLRLIYFSYDVKMKEKGDIPEGYSVSREKKERFSLILESASTNQTSMYLCASSPPLDRQTEAFFGQGTRLTVV.

This clone was detected only once. The chain carries TRBV5-1 and TRBJ2-1; TRBD1 agrees at 9 bases. This CDR3 has 14 amino acids. The J segment lost 6 bases and the V segment lost 0 bases, leaving 1 base of the junction unmatched. Germline CDR1 reads SGHRS; CDR2 reads YFSETQ. The CDR3: CASSLADRGNEQFF. CDR3 sequence (DNA): TGCGCCAGCAGCTTGGCGGACAGGGGCAATGAGCAGTTCTTC.

The chain is built from TRBV5-1 and TRBJ2-1; 9 nucleotides line up with TRBD1. Trimming cost V 1 base and J 8 bases; bases outside gene matches: 7. CDR1 SGHRS and CDR2 YFSETQ come from the germline V gene. CDR3 length: 15 amino acids. This CDR3 is CASSLQGQGIDEQFF. In DNA form, the CDR3 reads TGCGCCAGCAGCTTGCAGGGACAGGGTATCGATGAGCAGTTCTTC.

This chain's CDR3 is CASRTQRGGVGELFF. For the CDR3, the DNA is TGTGCCAGCAGGACCCAGCGGGGGGGAGTCGGGGAGCTGTTTTTT. The chain links TRBV6-5 to TRBJ2-2, with TRBD2 matching over 10 bases. In germline, CDR1 is MNHEY, CDR2 SVGAGI. This CDR3 has 15 residues. J was trimmed by 7 bases and V by 6 bases; bases with no gene match: 8.

The rearrangement links TRBV2 to TRBJ2-1; D may be TRBD1 (5 bases). Trimming removed 3 bases from V and 9 bases from J, with 15 bases in between. The CDR3 contains 14 residues. Germline CDR1 and CDR2: SNHLY and FYNNEI. CDR3 DNA: TGTGCCAGCAGTGACCTGACAGTAGTGGGTGAGCAGTTCTTC. Translated: CASSDLTVVGEQFF.

The chain combines TRBV9 with TRBJ1-1, with D uncertain. Germline V gives CDR1 SGDLS, CDR2 YYNGEE. Trimming pared 0 bases from V and 4 bases from J, leaving 7 bases between. This CDR3 has 13 amino acids. The CDR3 sequence: CASSVELSTEAFF. CDR3 bases: TGTGCCAGCAGCGTAGAGTTGAGCACTGAAGCTTTCTTT.

The chain uses TRBV5-6 and TRBJ2-5; D gene ambiguous. V was trimmed by 0 bases and J by 0 bases, leaving 3 bases between them. The CDR3 totals 13 residues. Per the germline V gene, CDR1 is SGHDT and CDR2 is YYEEEE. The CDR3 sequence: CASSLDYQETQYF. In nucleotides, the CDR3 is TGTGCCAGCAGCTTGGACTACCAAGAGACCCAGTACTTC.

V gene TRBV4-1 combines with J gene TRBJ2-7; D ambiguous. CDR1 and CDR2 (germline): MGHRA, YSYEKL. The CDR3 covers 13 residues. Trimming pared 4 bases from V and 4 bases from J, leaving 11 bases between. CDR3 protein: CASSPVYPYEQYF. CDR3 in DNA: TGCGCCAGCAGCCCAGTTTACCCGTACGAGCAGTACTTC.

The chain uses TRBV18 and TRBJ1-2; 7 bases are shared with TRBD1. The CDR3 extends over 14 amino acids. The germline V gene has CDR1 KGHSH and CDR2 LQKENI. The J segment lost 1 base and the V segment lost 6 bases, leaving 5 bases of the junction unmatched. CDR3 loop: CASSGDSDNYGYTF. CDR3 nucleotide sequence: TGTGCCAGCTCCGGGGACAGCGATAACTATGGCTACACCTTC.